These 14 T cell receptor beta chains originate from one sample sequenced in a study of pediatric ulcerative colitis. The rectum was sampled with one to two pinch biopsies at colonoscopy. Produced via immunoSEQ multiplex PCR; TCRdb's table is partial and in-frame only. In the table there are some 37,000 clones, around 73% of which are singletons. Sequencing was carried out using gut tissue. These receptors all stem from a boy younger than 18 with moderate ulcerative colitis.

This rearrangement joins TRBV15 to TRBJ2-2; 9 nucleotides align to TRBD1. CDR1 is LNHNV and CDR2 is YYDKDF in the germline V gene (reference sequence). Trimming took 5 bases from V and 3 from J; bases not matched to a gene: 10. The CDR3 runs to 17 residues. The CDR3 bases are TGTGCCACCAGCGGCGGACGGACAGGGGAATACACCGGGGAGCTGTTTTTT. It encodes CATSGGRTGEYTGELFF.

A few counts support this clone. The CDR3 sequence: CATWSQESNQPQHF. The CDR3 nucleotides read TGTGCCACGTGGAGTCAAGAAAGCAATCAGCCCCAGCATTTT. The rearrangement joins TRBV19 to TRBJ1-5; D remains unclear. Germline values: CDR1 LNHDA, CDR2 SQIVND (reference sequence). The CDR3 runs 14 residues. V was shortened by 10 bases and J by 1 base, with 14 bases between the two germline ends.

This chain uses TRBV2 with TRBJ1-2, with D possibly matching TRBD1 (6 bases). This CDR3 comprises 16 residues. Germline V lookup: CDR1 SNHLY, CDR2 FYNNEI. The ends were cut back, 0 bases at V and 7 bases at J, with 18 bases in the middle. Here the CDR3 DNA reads TGTGCCAGCAGTGAAGCGCTTTTACAGGGTAGAGGTGGCTACACCTTC. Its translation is CASSEALLQGRGGYTF.

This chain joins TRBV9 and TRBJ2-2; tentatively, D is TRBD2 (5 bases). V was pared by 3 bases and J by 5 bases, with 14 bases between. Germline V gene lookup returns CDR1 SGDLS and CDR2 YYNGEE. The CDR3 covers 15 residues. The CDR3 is CASSAYSDLTGELFF. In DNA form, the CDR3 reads TGTGCCAGCAGCGCATATAGCGATCTTACCGGGGAGCTGTTTTTT.

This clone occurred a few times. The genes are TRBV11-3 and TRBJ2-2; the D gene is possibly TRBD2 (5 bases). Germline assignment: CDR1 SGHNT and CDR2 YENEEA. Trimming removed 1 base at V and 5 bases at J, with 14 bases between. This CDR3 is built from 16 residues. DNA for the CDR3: TGTGCCAGCAGCTTAGGGTGGCGGGCCGGGACCGGGGAGCTGTTTTTT. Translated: CASSLGWRAGTGELFF.

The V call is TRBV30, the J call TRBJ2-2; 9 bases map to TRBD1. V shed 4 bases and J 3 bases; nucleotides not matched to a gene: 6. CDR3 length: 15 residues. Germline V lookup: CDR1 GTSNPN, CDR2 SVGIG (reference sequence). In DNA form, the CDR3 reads TGTGCCTGGACTATGCGGGACAGGGACACCGGGGAGCTGTTTTTT. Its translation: CAWTMRDRDTGELFF.

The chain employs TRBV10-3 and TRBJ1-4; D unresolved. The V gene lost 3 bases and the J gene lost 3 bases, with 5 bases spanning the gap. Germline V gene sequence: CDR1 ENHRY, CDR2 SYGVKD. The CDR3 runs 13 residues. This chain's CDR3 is CAISDSSNEKLFF. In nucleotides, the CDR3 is TGTGCCATCAGTGACAGCTCTAATGAAAAACTGTTTTTT.

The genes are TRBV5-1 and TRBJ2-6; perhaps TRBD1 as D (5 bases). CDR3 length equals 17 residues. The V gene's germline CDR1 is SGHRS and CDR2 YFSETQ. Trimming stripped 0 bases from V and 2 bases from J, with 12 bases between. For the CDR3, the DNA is TGCGCCAGCAGCTTGGGTCCAGGGCAGGCTGGGGCCAACGTCCTGACTTTC. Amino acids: CASSLGPGQAGANVLTF.

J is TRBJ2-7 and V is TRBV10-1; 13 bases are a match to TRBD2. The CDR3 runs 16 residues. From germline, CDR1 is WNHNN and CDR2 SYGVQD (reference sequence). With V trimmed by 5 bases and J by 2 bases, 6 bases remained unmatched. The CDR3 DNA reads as TGCGCCAGCAGTATACTAGCGGGAGGGCCTCCCTACGAGCAGTACTTC. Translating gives CASSILAGGPPYEQYF.

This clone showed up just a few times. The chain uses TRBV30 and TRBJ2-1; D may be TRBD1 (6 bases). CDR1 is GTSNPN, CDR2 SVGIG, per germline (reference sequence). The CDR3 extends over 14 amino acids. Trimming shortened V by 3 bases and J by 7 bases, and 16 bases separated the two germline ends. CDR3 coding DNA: TGTGCCTGGAGCAGGGCAGGGGTTGATAATGAGCAGTTCTTC. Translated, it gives CAWSRAGVDNEQFF.

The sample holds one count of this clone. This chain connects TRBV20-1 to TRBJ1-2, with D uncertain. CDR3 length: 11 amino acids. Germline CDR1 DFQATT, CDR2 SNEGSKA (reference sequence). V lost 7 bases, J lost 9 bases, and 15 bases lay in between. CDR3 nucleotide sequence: TGCAGTGTACCCCATGGCACCAGCTACACCTTC. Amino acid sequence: CSVPHGTSYTF.

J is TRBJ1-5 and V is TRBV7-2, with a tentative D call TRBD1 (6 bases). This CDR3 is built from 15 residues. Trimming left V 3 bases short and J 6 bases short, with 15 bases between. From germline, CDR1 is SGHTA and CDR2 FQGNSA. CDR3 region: CASSFDTGPSQPQHF. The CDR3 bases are TGTGCCAGCAGCTTCGATACAGGGCCAAGTCAGCCCCAGCATTTT.

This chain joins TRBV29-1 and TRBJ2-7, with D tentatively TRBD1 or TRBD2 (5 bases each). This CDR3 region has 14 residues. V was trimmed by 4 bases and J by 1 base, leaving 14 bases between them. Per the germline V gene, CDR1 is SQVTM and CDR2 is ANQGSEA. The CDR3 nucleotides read TGCAGCGTTGTATTTAGGGACCTATCCTACGAGCAGTACTTC. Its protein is CSVVFRDLSYEQYF.

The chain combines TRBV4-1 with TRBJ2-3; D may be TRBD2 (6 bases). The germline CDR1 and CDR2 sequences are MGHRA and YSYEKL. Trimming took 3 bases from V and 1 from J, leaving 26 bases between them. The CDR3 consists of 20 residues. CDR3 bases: TGCGCCAGCAGCCAGGAGGGTCACTACGTGAGACTAGGGCGCACAGATACGCAGTATTTT. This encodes CASSQEGHYVRLGRTDTQYF.